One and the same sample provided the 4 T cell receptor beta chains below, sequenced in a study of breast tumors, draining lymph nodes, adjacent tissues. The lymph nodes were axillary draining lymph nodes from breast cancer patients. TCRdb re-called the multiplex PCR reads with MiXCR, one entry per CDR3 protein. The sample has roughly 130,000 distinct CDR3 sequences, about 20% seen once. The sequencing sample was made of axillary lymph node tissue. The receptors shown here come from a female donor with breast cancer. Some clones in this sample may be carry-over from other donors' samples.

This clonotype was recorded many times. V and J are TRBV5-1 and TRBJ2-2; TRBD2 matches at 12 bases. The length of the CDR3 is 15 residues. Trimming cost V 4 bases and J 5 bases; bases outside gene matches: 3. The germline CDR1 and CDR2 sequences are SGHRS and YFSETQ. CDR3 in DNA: TGCGCCAGCAGCCCCCTAGCGGGGGGGACCGGGGAGCTGTTTTTT. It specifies CASSPLAGGTGELFF.

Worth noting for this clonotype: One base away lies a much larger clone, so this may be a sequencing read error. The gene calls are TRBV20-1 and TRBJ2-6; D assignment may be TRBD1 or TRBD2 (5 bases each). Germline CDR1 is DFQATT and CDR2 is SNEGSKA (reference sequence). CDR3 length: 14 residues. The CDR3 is CSAFGTPGASVLTF. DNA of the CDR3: TGCAGTGCTTTCGGGACGCCTGGGGCCAGCGTCCTGACTTTC.

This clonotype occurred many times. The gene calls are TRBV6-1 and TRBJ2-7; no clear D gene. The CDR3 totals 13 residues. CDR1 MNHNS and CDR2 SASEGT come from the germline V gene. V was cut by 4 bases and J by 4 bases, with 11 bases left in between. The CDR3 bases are TGTGCCAGCAGTGCAGGTGTAGCTTACGAGCAGTACTTC. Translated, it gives CASSAGVAYEQYF.

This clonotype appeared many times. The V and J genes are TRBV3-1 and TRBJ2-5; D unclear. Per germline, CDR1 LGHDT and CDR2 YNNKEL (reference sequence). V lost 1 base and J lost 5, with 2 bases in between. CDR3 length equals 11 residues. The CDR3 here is CASSQGETQYF. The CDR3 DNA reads TGTGCCAGCAGCCAAGGCGAGACCCAGTACTTC.